These T cell receptor beta chains were read from a single sample in a study of T cells in Graves' hyperthyroidism and ophthalmopathy. TCRdb called the multiplex PCR reads again in MiXCR, with one record for every CDR3 protein. The sample records roughly 100,000 distinct CDR3 sequences, approximately 56% being singletons. The sample consisted of blood. The receptors originated from a woman between 40 and 55 years old with Graves' hyperthyroidism. The CDR3 runs from the conserved cysteine through the conserved F or W. The D gene is left open where the match is weak. Some rows have no size entry. The others give once, few or many, or a class for an expanded clone.

NA,TRBD1,TRBJ2-6,TRBV7-8,TGTGCCAGCAGCTTAAGGACAGGGGCTGGGGCCAACGTCCTGACTTTC,CASSLRTGAGANVLTF
many,NA,TRBJ2-7,TRBV5-1,TGCGCCAGCAGCTTGGATGGGAGAACGTACGAGCAGTACTTC,CASSLDGRTYEQYF
many,TRBD1,TRBJ2-7,TRBV4-1,TGTGCCAGCAGCAGGGACAGGGCCTACGAGCAGTACTTC,CASSRDRAYEQYF
NA,TRBD2,TRBJ2-7,TRBV10-3,TGTGCCGTCGGACTAGCGGGAGGGGGGTTCGACGAGCAGTACTTC,CAVGLAGGGFDEQYF
NA,NA,TRBJ1-5,TRBV20-1,TGCAGTGCTAGTAGCAGGGCGCCCCAGCATTTT,CSASSRAPQHF
NA,TRBD2,TRBJ2-1,TRBV7-2,TGTGCCAGCAGCTTAGCCGCTAGCGGGCACTACAATGAGCAGTTCTTC,CASSLAASGHYNEQFF
NA,NA,TRBJ2-6,TRBV15,TGTGCCACCAGCGCACAGGGTGGGGACAACGTCCTGACTTTC,CATSAQGGDNVLTF
NA,TRBD1,TRBJ1-6,TRBV7-9,TGTGCCAGCAGCCTGACAGGGATGGGTTCACCCCTCCACTTT,CASSLTGMGSPLHF
NA,TRBD1,TRBJ1-5,TRBV7-9,TGTGCCAGCAGCTTGACGCCAAGGGGGCGGGCGGAGACCCAGCATTTT,CASSLTPRGRAETQHF
NA,NA,TRBJ1-2,TRBV7-9,TGTGCCAGCAGCTTAGTTTCCGGCTCTAACTATGGCTACACCTTC,CASSLVSGSNYGYTF
NA,TRBD1,TRBJ1-1,TRBV7-3,TGTGCCAGCAGTAACGGACAGGGATCCAACACTGAAGCTTTCTTT,CASSNGQGSNTEAFF
many,NA,TRBJ2-7,TRBV7-8,TGTGCCAGCAGCCAACTTAGGGGGGTGGAAAGCTCCTACGAGCAGTACTTC,CASSQLRGVESSYEQYF
NA,TRBD1,TRBJ2-2,TRBV2,TGTGCCAGCACCCTCGACAGGGGTCGTCACCGGGGAGCTGTTTTT,CASTLDRGRHRGAVF
many,NA,TRBJ2-2,TRBV5-6,TGTGCCAGCAGCTATAGGGGGGTTGTCACCGGGGAGCTGTTTTTT,CASSYRGVVTGELFF
few,TRBD2,TRBJ2-7,TRBV10-3,TGTGCCAGCACCGGACTAGCGGGAGCCTACGAGCAGTACTTC,CASTGLAGAYEQYF
many,NA,TRBJ1-1,TRBV2,TGTGCCAGTCGTTCTCCGGGACGCCCGTTTATTACCACTGAAGCTTTCTTT,CASRSPGRPFITTEAFF
many,TRBD1,TRBJ2-7,TRBV20-1,TGCAGTGCAGACCCCGGGACAGGGGCCTACGAGCAGTACTTC,CSADPGTGAYEQYF
NA,NA,TRBJ1-6,TRBV7-9,TGTGCCAGCAGTTGGGGACTAGCGGGATGGGGGGATAATTCACCCCTCCACTTT,CASSWGLAGWGDNSPLHF
many,NA,TRBJ1-3,TRBV12-3/TRBV12-4,TGTGCCAGCATGTTAGAGAACAGGGGAAACACCATATATTTT,CASMLENRGNTIYF
many,NA,TRBJ2-7,TRBV19,TGTGCCAGTAGTATCTCTGGGGCCTACGAGCAGTACTTC,CASSISGAYEQYF
NA,NA,TRBJ2-7,TRBV7-4,TGTGCCAGCTCACAACAGAACTACGAGCAGTACTTC,CASSQQNYEQYF
many,NA,TRBJ1-5,TRBV6-6,TGTGCCAGCAGTTTTAGGGCGGAAAGCAATCAGCCCCAGCATTTT,CASSFRAESNQPQHF
many,NA,TRBJ2-3,TRBV10-1,TGCGCCAGCCGCCCAGGTGGAACAGATACGCAGTATTTT,CASRPGGTDTQYF
NA,NA,TRBJ2-2,TRBV2,TGTGCCAGCTCACCGATCGACAGGACCGCCGGCGGGGAGCTGTTTTTT,CASSPIDRTAGGELFF
NA,NA,TRBJ2-2,TRBV20-1,TGCAGTGCAAGAACAGGGTTGGGGAACACCGGGGAGCTGTTTTTT,CSARTGLGNTGELFF
NA,NA,TRBJ1-2,TRBV20-1,TGCAGTGCTAGTCCCCTCCGAGGGTTCTATGGCTACACCTTC,CSASPLRGFYGYTF
NA,TRBD1,TRBJ1-1,TRBV7-9,TGTGCCAGCAGCGAAGGACGCAGGGGGGGCACTGAAGCTTTCTTT,CASSEGRRGGTEAFF
many,TRBD1,TRBJ2-7,TRBV25-1,TGTGCCAGCAGCCCCCTCGGGACAGGGCCCAGCGAGCAGTACTTC,CASSPLGTGPSEQYF
once,NA,TRBJ2-3,TRBV5-1,TGCGCCAGCAGCTTTCAGGACACAGATACGCAGTATTTT,CASSFQDTDTQYF
NA,NA,TRBJ2-3,TRBV7-2,TGTGCCAGCAGCTTAGCAGTCACAGATACGCAGTATTTT,CASSLAVTDTQYF